Each of the 32 T cell receptor beta chains below was sequenced from the same sample in a study of human T cells and chemical hapten exposure. TCRdb reprocessed the RACE reads via MiXCR and lists one record per CDR3 protein. The sample holds about 340,000 distinct CDR3 sequences, roughly 6.9% seen once. Described time point: patch test 1, 2 weeks after DPC sensitization. Treatment here: therapeutic diphenylcyclopropenone sensitization with weekly scalp DPC. The input for sequencing was whole blood, taken in connection with sensitization to the hapten diphenylcyclopropenone (DPC). These receptors originate from a woman between 18 and 30 years old with alopecia areata. Some clones in this sample may be carry-over from other donors' samples.

This clonotype was detected only a few times. The J gene is TRBJ2-7, the V gene TRBV4-3, with 10 bases lining up with TRBD2. The CDR3 spans 15 residues. J lost 3 bases, V lost 1 base, and 3 bases had no gene match. Germline CDR1 reads LGHNA; CDR2 reads YSLEER. The CDR3: CASSQGTSGIYEQYF. The CDR3, as DNA: TGCGCCAGCAGCCAAGGGACTAGCGGAATCTACGAGCAGTACTTC.

This clonotype was counted ten times or more. The chain recombines TRBV20-1 with TRBJ1-1; D gene uncertain. The ends were cut back, 0 bases at V and 4 bases at J, with 12 bases in the middle. The CDR3 runs to 14 residues. CDR1 and CDR2 (germline): DFQATT, SNEGSKA (reference sequence). The DNA for the CDR3 is TGCAGTGCTAGAGAATCGGGCAGGCCCACTGAAGCTTTCTTT. As protein: CSARESGRPTEAFF.

This clonotype was counted a few times. The chain recombines TRBV7-8 with TRBJ1-1; D is unclear. The CDR3 has 14 amino acids. CDR1 and CDR2 from the germline V gene are SGHVS and FQNEAQ. V was cut by 1 base and J by 5 bases, with 11 bases left in between. The CDR3 region has the DNA TGTGCCAGCAGCTTAGGAATCGGAGGTACTGAAGCTTTCTTT. This encodes CASSLGIGGTEAFF. The variable domain in full, completed from reference TRBV7-8 and TRBJ1-1, reads GAGVSQSPRYKVAKRGQDVALRCDPISGHVSLFWYQQALGQGPEFLTYFQNEAQLDKSGLPSDRFFAERPEGSVSTLKIQRTQQEDSAVYLCASSLGIGGTEAFFGQGTRLTVV.

This clonotype has ten or more counts. The V gene is TRBV5-1, the J gene TRBJ1-4; D gene unclear. The CDR3 loop spans 12 amino acids. The germline V gene encodes CDR1 SGHRS and CDR2 YFSETQ. V was cut by 5 bases and J by 8 bases, with 10 bases left in between. The CDR3: CASSSGNEKLFF. In DNA form, the CDR3 reads TGCGCCAGCAGTAGCGGGAACGAAAAACTGTTTTTT.

The chain joins TRBV9 to TRBJ1-4; D unclear. The V gene lost 4 bases and the J gene lost 0 bases, with 10 bases spanning the gap. The CDR3 sequence is 15 residues long. Germline CDR1 SGDLS, CDR2 YYNGEE. In DNA, the CDR3 is TGTGCCAGCAGCATGGACGGGACAACTAATGAAAAACTGTTTTTT. This encodes CASSMDGTTNEKLFF.

The rearrangement joins TRBV12-3 or TRBV12-4 to TRBJ2-2; D gene unclear. Trimming stripped 11 bases from V and 1 base from J, with 17 bases between. The CDR3 sequence is 15 residues long. The CDR3 sequence is CAGSRGALNTGELFF. The CDR3 DNA follows: TGTGCCGGCTCACGAGGCGCTCTGAACACCGGGGAGCTGTTTTTT.

There are a few counts of this clonotype. The chain employs TRBV6-5 and TRBJ1-4; tentatively, D is TRBD1 (5 bases). Trimming left V 0 bases short and J 8 bases short, with 10 bases between. The germline V gene has CDR1 MNHEY and CDR2 SVGAGI. The CDR3 runs to 14 residues. CDR3 in amino acids: CASSYSRVREKLFF. In DNA, the CDR3 is TGTGCCAGCAGTTACTCCAGGGTCCGGGAAAAACTGTTTTTT.

This clonotype showed up just a few times. The V gene is TRBV10-3, the J gene TRBJ2-3, with 8 positions matching TRBD2. V lost 3 bases, J lost 0 bases, and 5 bases stayed unmatched. Germline loops: CDR1 ENHRY, CDR2 SYGVKD. The CDR3 has 16 amino acids. CDR3 amino acids: CAISDRGGQSTDTQYF. The CDR3 bases are TGTGCCATCAGTGATCGGGGGGGCCAAAGCACAGATACGCAGTATTTT.

The gene calls are TRBV2 and TRBJ1-5; TRBD1 matches at 10 bases. Losses at the gene ends were 6 bases for V and 6 bases for J; bases not matched to a gene: 8. Germline V gene sequence: CDR1 SNHLY, CDR2 FYNNEI. The CDR3 covers 15 residues. The CDR3 reads CASRGWTGGSQPQHF. DNA of the CDR3: TGTGCCAGCAGGGGGTGGACAGGGGGGAGTCAGCCCCAGCATTTT.

The chain couples TRBV12-3 or TRBV12-4 to TRBJ2-7; no firm D call. The CDR3 sequence is 15 residues long. Trimming pared 5 bases from V and 4 bases from J, leaving 18 bases between. The CDR3 spells CASSLTFPTGYEQYF. For the CDR3, the DNA is TGTGCCAGCAGTCTGACATTCCCAACGGGTTACGAGCAGTACTTC.

J is TRBJ1-1 and V is TRBV4-2; D is unresolved. Trimming cost V 1 base and J 5 bases, with 8 bases left between them. Germline V CDR1 and CDR2: LGHNA, YNFKEQ. The CDR3 is made up of 13 amino acids. The CDR3 coding sequence is TGTGCCAGCAGCCAAGTAACGGGGACTGAAGCTTTCTTT. It specifies CASSQVTGTEAFF.

This clonotype was observed once. This chain joins TRBV5-1 and TRBJ2-5, with D unresolved. The CDR3 extends over 15 amino acids. From germline, CDR1 is SGHRS and CDR2 YFSETQ. V lost 5 bases to trimming and J lost 5 bases, with 19 bases between them. The CDR3 DNA sequence: TGCGCCAGCAGTTTTTCGGAGCCCACCATGGAGACCCAGTACTTC. Translating gives CASSFSEPTMETQYF.

This clonotype was seen only a few times. This chain joins TRBV28 and TRBJ1-1; possible D gene TRBD1, 5 bases. There are 17 residues in the CDR3. Germline V lookup: CDR1 MDHEN, CDR2 SYDVKM. The germline V and J ends were trimmed by 6 bases and 2 bases, with 22 bases remaining between them. CDR3 region: CASSPDWWGSRNTEAFF. The CDR3 DNA follows: TGTGCCAGCAGCCCCGATTGGTGGGGGAGCAGAAACACTGAAGCTTTCTTT.

This clonotype has a handful of counts. This sequence joins TRBV5-5 and TRBJ2-3; TRBD2 matches at 11 bases. The CDR3 totals 15 residues. Germline lookup yields CDR1 SGHKS and CDR2 YYEKEE (reference sequence). The trim removed 6 bases at V and 5 bases at J, leaving 8 bases unmatched. This CDR3 is CASTSLAGGGDTQYF. CDR3 nucleotide sequence: TGTGCCAGCACCTCCCTAGCGGGGGGAGGAGATACGCAGTATTTT.

The genes are TRBV28 and TRBJ1-2; D call uncertain. Germline CDR1 and CDR2: MDHEN and SYDVKM. V was cut by 3 bases and J by 8 bases, with 13 bases left in between. The CDR3 sequence is 13 residues long. The CDR3 bases are TGTGCCAGCAGTTTCCAGAGTAGCGGCGGCTACACCTTC. Translated, it gives CASSFQSSGGYTF.

The chain carries TRBV6-5 and TRBJ1-1; the match to TRBD1 covers 11 bases. Germline trimming cut 6 bases from V and 7 bases from J; bases unmatched to any gene: 10. This CDR3 has 15 amino acids. The germline V gene encodes CDR1 MNHEY and CDR2 SVGAGI. The CDR3 region has the DNA TGTGCCAGCAGGGAACTGGACAGGGGGCGAGGTGAAGCTTTCTTT. Protein: CASRELDRGRGEAFF.

This chain links TRBV4-1 with TRBJ2-6; TRBD2 might be the D (6 bases). V was cut by 2 bases and J by 0 bases, with 17 bases left in between. Germline V lookup: CDR1 MGHRA, CDR2 YSYEKL. CDR3 size: 19 residues. CDR3 protein: CASSQWGGAGFSGANVLTF. CDR3 bases: TGCGCCAGCAGCCAATGGGGCGGGGCCGGATTCTCTGGGGCCAACGTCCTGACTTTC.

This clonotype was seen more than once but under ten times. The chain is built from TRBV7-9 and TRBJ2-7; D may be TRBD2 (6 bases). Germline V lookup: CDR1 SEHNR, CDR2 FQNEAQ (reference sequence). The CDR3 spans 13 residues. The ends were cut back, 8 bases at V and 6 bases at J, with 17 bases in the middle. The CDR3 DNA follows: TGTGCCAGCCGGGGCCCGGAGGGCGTCGAGCAGTACTTC. It encodes CASRGPEGVEQYF.

The genes are TRBV6-4 and TRBJ1-5, with a possible D match to TRBD1 (6 bases). The CDR3 sequence is 13 residues long. V dropped 2 bases and J dropped 9 bases, with 11 bases sitting between them. The V gene's germline CDR1 is MRHNA and CDR2 SNTAGT. DNA for the CDR3: TGTGCCAGCAGTGACCGGGGAGGGGGGCCCCAGCATTTT. Translated: CASSDRGGGPQHF.

The chain joins TRBV20-1 to TRBJ1-4, with no clear D. CDR1 DFQATT and CDR2 SNEGSKA come from the germline V gene (reference sequence). The CDR3 is 14 amino acids. Trimming pared 0 bases from V and 7 bases from J, leaving 12 bases between. DNA for the CDR3: TGCAGTGCTAGAGATCTACGAATGGGTGAAAAACTGTTTTTT. Translating it yields CSARDLRMGEKLFF.

The V call is TRBV6-6, the J call TRBJ1-1, with 11 bases fitting TRBD1. Germline CDR1 MNHNY, CDR2 SVGAGI (reference sequence). This CDR3 comprises 16 residues. V dropped 0 bases and J dropped 5; count of bases not matched to a gene: 5. CDR3 protein: CASSYSIGQGATEAFF. As DNA, the CDR3 is TGTGCCAGCAGTTACTCGATCGGACAGGGGGCGACTGAAGCTTTCTTT.

The gene calls are TRBV6-1 and TRBJ1-1; no clear D. The CDR3 consists of 14 residues. The V gene lost 6 bases and the J gene lost 6 bases, with 17 bases spanning the gap. The V gene's germline CDR1 is MNHNS and CDR2 SASEGT. CDR3 sequence reads: CASRGLIVIAEAFF. In DNA, the CDR3 is TGTGCCAGCAGAGGACTTATTGTAATCGCTGAAGCTTTCTTT.

The rearrangement links TRBV5-1 to TRBJ2-3; TRBD1 agrees at 8 bases. The V gene's germline CDR1 is SGHRS and CDR2 YFSETQ. V dropped 0 bases and J dropped 4; count of bases not matched to a gene: 4. CDR3 length equals 15 residues. In nucleotides, the CDR3 is TGCGCCAGCAGCTTGGATCCAGGGGGCCCAGATACGCAGTATTTT. Protein sequence: CASSLDPGGPDTQYF.

This clonotype was recorded a few times. The chain couples TRBV2 to TRBJ2-5, with 8 bases fitting TRBD2. CDR3 size: 14 residues. J was trimmed by 4 bases and V by 7 bases; bases with no gene match: 8. CDR1 and CDR2 from the germline V gene are SNHLY and FYNNEI. The CDR3: CASMPTSGGETQYF. CDR3 DNA sequence: TGTGCCAGCATGCCCACTAGCGGAGGAGAGACCCAGTACTTC.

This clonotype was observed a handful of times. V usage is TRBV7-9 and J usage is TRBJ1-5, with 10 bases aligning to TRBD1. The ends lost 5 bases at V and 7 bases at J; junction bases unmatched: 2. The CDR3 spans 13 residues. Germline values: CDR1 SEHNR, CDR2 FQNEAQ (reference sequence). The DNA of the CDR3 is TGTGCCAGCAGCGTGGGACAGGGGCAGCCCCAGCATTTT. It translates to CASSVGQGQPQHF.

This clonotype was detected ten times or more. The chain is built from TRBV27 and TRBJ1-6; D remains unclear. Trimming shortened V by 3 bases and J by 6 bases, and 6 bases separated the two germline ends. There are 13 residues in the CDR3. Germline loops: CDR1 MNHEY, CDR2 SMNVEV (reference sequence). The CDR3 DNA is TGTGCCAGCAGTTTGAGGTTTAATTCACCCCTCCACTTT. Protein sequence: CASSLRFNSPLHF.

This clonotype showed up many times. The chain combines TRBV6-5 with TRBJ2-7, with D perhaps TRBD2 (5 bases). CDR1 and CDR2 (germline): MNHEY, SVGAGI. With 6 bases removed from V and 1 base from J, the gap between germline ends came to 16 bases. The CDR3 has 15 residues. For the CDR3, the DNA is TGTGCCAGCAGCCGACACCTAGCTCAGTCCTACGAGCAGTACTTC. Its translation is CASSRHLAQSYEQYF.

The rearrangement uses TRBV4-3 and TRBJ2-1, with a weak D call TRBD1 (5 bases). Trimming cost V 3 bases and J 10 bases, with 22 bases left between them. Looked up from germline, CDR1 is LGHNA and CDR2 is YSLEER. There are 16 residues in the CDR3. Here the CDR3 DNA reads TGCGCCAGCAGCCAGGGCTTCTCGACAGCCGACTTCGAGCAGTTCTTC. Protein: CASSQGFSTADFEQFF.

This clonotype was found many times. V gene TRBV3-1 combines with J gene TRBJ2-2; maybe TRBD2 (5 bases). Per the germline V gene, CDR1 is LGHDT and CDR2 is YNNKEL (reference sequence). Trimming took off 4 bases at V and 5 bases at J, with 11 bases between the two ends. This CDR3 is 14 amino acids long. The CDR3 region is CASSLEGWTGELFF. CDR3 in DNA: TGTGCCAGCAGCCTTGAGGGTTGGACCGGGGAGCTGTTTTTT.

The V gene is TRBV29-1, the J gene TRBJ2-2; no clear D gene. V lost 7 bases to trimming and J lost 1 base, with 7 bases between them. CDR3 length: 12 residues. Germline V gene sequence: CDR1 SQVTM, CDR2 ANQGSEA. The CDR3, as DNA: TGCAGCGCATACGAGAACACCGGGGAGCTGTTTTTT. Its protein is CSAYENTGELFF.

The rearrangement joins TRBV18 to TRBJ2-5, with 8 bases lining up with TRBD2. The J segment lost 3 bases and the V segment lost 3 bases, leaving 12 bases of the junction unmatched. The length of the CDR3 is 17 residues. Germline V gene sequence: CDR1 KGHSH, CDR2 LQKENI. The CDR3 sequence is CASSPPSEAGGKETQYF. The CDR3 DNA is TGTGCCAGCTCACCCCCGAGCGAGGCGGGGGGCAAAGAGACCCAGTACTTC. Together with reference TRBV18 and TRBJ2-5, the CDR3 gives the full variable domain: NAGVMQNPRHLVRRRGQEARLRCSPMKGHSHVYWYRQLPEEGLKFMVYLQKENIIDESGMPKERFSAEFPKEGPSILRIQQVVRGDSAAYFCASSPPSEAGGKETQYFGPGTRLLVL.

The rearrangement uses TRBV2 and TRBJ2-3; D remains unclear. V lost 8 bases to trimming and J lost 4 bases, with 7 bases between them. CDR3 size: 11 residues. Per the germline V gene, CDR1 is SNHLY and CDR2 is FYNNEI. CDR3 DNA sequence: TGTGCCAGCGGTTTAGCAGATACGCAGTATTTT. Amino acids: CASGLADTQYF.